Reported below is one T cell receptor (beta chain). Its cognate antigen is unknown. The germline V gene has CDR1 SGHKS and CDR2 YYEKEE (reference sequence). The germline V and J ends were trimmed by 2 bases and 8 bases, with 12 bases remaining between them. This CDR3 is built from 13 residues. This record comes from a study of cytomegalovirus exposure and HLA in healthy donors. Overall study: An analysis done earlier identified fewer than 140 million unique TCR beta sequences from around 180 million T cells. Notes on the study in general: The authors reported that TCR beta sequences could predict HLA-A and HLA-B alleles. These predictions were accurate for most subjects in the first cohort. Presence/absence comparisons presumed near-even sequencing depth among donors.

PCR involved 60 Vbeta and 13 Jbeta primers. Profiling relied on immunoSEQ multiplex PCR, and the TCRdb table lists in-frame clones only, not all of them. The sample shows about 120,000 clones, approximately 81% of them seen only once. The chain has TRBV5-5 and TRBJ2-3; no reliable D call. The receptor was derived from a man aged 30-40 years in good health and CMV-seropositive. Material for sequencing was PBMCs. This CDR3 is CASSLPRVRTQYF. The CDR3 DNA reads as TGTGCCAGCAGCTTACCGAGAGTGCGTACGCAGTATTTT.